Shown below are 24 T cell receptor beta chains from a single sample sequenced in a study of regulatory T cells in long-lasting Graves disease. Time point described: newly diagnosed GD, antithyroid drugs for less than 3 months. Preparation of the TCR library used RNA extracted from PBMCs. Building of the TCR beta libraries involved iRepertoire HTBI primers and Arm-PCR of CDR3 regions. TCRdb reprocessed the multiplex PCR reads with MiXCR, giving one entry per CDR3 protein. The sample lists hundreds of thousands of distinct CDR3 sequences, roughly 15% occurring once. These same records also appear under a second study, on T cells in Graves' hyperthyroidism and ophthalmopathy.

The specimen comprised peripheral blood mononuclear cells (PBMCs), sampled at new diagnosis, from a patient treated with antithyroid drugs. These receptors were taken from a woman in her 30s with Graves disease.

This clonotype was counted at least ten times. V and J are TRBV7-9 and TRBJ1-5, with TRBD1 as a possible D gene (6 bases). The germline CDR1 and CDR2 sequences are SEHNR and FQNEAQ (reference sequence). CDR3 size: 15 residues. V was trimmed by 5 bases and J by 2 bases, leaving 13 bases between them. Here the CDR3 reads CASSQGFTRNQPQHF. In DNA form, the CDR3 reads TGTGCCAGCAGCCAGGGGTTTACCCGCAATCAGCCCCAGCATTTT.

This clonotype was counted between two and nine times. The chain couples TRBV30 to TRBJ1-1; TRBD1 matches at 11 bases. Germline V gene data show CDR1 as GTSNPN and CDR2 as SVGIG (reference sequence). The trim removed 7 bases at V and 4 bases at J, leaving 2 bases unmatched. The CDR3 spans 12 residues. In DNA, the CDR3 is TGTGCCTTGGACAGGGGGCTCACTGAAGCTTTCTTT. This translates into CALDRGLTEAFF.

This clonotype was observed many times. The chain employs TRBV20-1 and TRBJ2-7, with 8 nucleotides matching TRBD1. The junction had 5 bases not matched to a gene; V was cut back by 0 bases and J by 4 bases. Germline CDR1 DFQATT, CDR2 SNEGSKA (reference sequence). This CDR3 contains 14 residues. In DNA form, the CDR3 reads TGCAGTGCTAGAGATCTCAGGGGGCAGTACGAGCAGTACTTC. Protein product: CSARDLRGQYEQYF.

This clonotype was detected ten times or more. The rearrangement uses TRBV20-1 and TRBJ2-7; 7 nucleotides agree with TRBD2. Germline-derived CDR1 and CDR2 are DFQATT and SNEGSKA (reference sequence). Losses at the gene ends were 1 base for V and 2 bases for J; bases not matched to a gene: 2. This CDR3 region has 13 residues. CDR3 in amino acids: CSARVAGAYEQYF. The CDR3 coding sequence is TGCAGTGCTAGAGTTGCGGGAGCCTACGAGCAGTACTTC.

There are many counts of this clonotype. The rearrangement uses TRBV20-1 and TRBJ1-5, with 11 bases lining up with TRBD1. Unmatched junction bases numbered 5, after V lost 1 base and J lost 3 bases. Germline CDR1 and CDR2: DFQATT and SNEGSKA (reference sequence). This CDR3 is built from 16 residues. CDR3 nucleotide sequence: TGCAGTGCTAGAGCGGGGACAGGGGGTCCCAATCAGCCCCAGCATTTT. As protein: CSARAGTGGPNQPQHF.

DNA for the CDR3: TGTGCCATCAGTGCATCGACAGCCGTGGTGGAAGGCTACACCTTC. Residues: CAISASTAVVEGYTF. This chain joins TRBV10-3 and TRBJ1-2, with D perhaps TRBD1 (5 bases). Trimming shortened V by 4 bases and J by 8 bases, and 20 bases separated the two germline ends. This CDR3 contains 15 residues. CDR1 ENHRY and CDR2 SYGVKD come from the germline V gene.

This clonotype was detected a few times. This sequence joins TRBV24-1 and TRBJ1-1; 7 bases align to TRBD1. Germline CDR1 reads KGHDR; CDR2 reads SFDVKD. The CDR3 has 15 residues. J gave up 5 bases and V 2 bases, and 7 bases lay outside the gene matches. The CDR3 DNA reads as TGTGCCACCAGTGATTCCCAGACAGGGAGGACTGAAGCTTTCTTT. Its protein is CATSDSQTGRTEAFF.

Concerning this clonotype itself: A much larger clone differs from this one at a single base, so this may be a read error. The V and J genes are TRBV12-3 or TRBV12-4 and TRBJ1-4; D remains unclear. CDR3 length equals 16 residues. CDR3 sequence reads: CASSPPAKGTNEELFF. Written as DNA, the CDR3 is TGTGCCAGCAGTCCCCCGGCTAAGGGAACTAATGAAGAACTGTTTTTT.

This clonotype was picked up many times. The chain recombines TRBV28 with TRBJ1-5; the D is unclear. The CDR3 runs to 14 residues. Per germline, CDR1 MDHEN and CDR2 SYDVKM. With 7 bases removed from V and 10 bases from J, the gap between germline ends came to 20 bases. CDR3 residues: CASTRETRSRPQHF. The CDR3 nucleotides are TGTGCCAGCACCCGGGAGACGAGATCAAGACCCCAGCATTTT. Filled out from reference TRBV28 and TRBJ1-5, the complete variable domain reads DVKVTQSSRYLVKRTGEKVFLECVQDMDHENMFWYRQDPGLGLRLIYFSYDVKMKEKGDIPEGYSVSREKKERFSLILESASTNQTSMYLCASTRETRSRPQHFGDGTRLSIL.

This clonotype came up many times. The rearrangement uses TRBV12-3 or TRBV12-4 and TRBJ2-7, with D uncertain. This CDR3 is built from 14 residues. Trimming left V 1 base short and J 5 bases short, with 12 bases between. CDR3 sequence: CASSLGRVYDEQYF. CDR3 coding DNA: TGTGCCAGCAGTTTAGGTAGGGTCTACGACGAGCAGTACTTC.

This clonotype was found many times. This sequence joins TRBV2 and TRBJ1-5, with a possible D match to TRBD1 (6 bases). The ends were cut back, 8 bases at V and 0 bases at J, with 8 bases in the middle. CDR3 length: 13 amino acids. The germline V gene encodes CDR1 SNHLY and CDR2 FYNNEI. CDR3: CASSGDSNQPQHF. DNA of the CDR3: TGTGCCAGCTCAGGGGATAGCAATCAGCCCCAGCATTTT.

This clonotype showed up many times. The genes are TRBV2 and TRBJ2-7; no firm D call. Germline CDR1 reads SNHLY; CDR2 reads FYNNEI. The V and J ends lost 5 bases and 3 bases respectively, with 11 bases between them. CDR3 length equals 13 residues. CDR3 bases: TGTGCCAGCAGTCTTAACGCTGACTACGAGCAGTACTTC. Protein: CASSLNADYEQYF. The variable domain in full, completed from reference TRBV2 and TRBJ2-7, reads EPEVTQTPSHQVTQMGQEVILRCVPISNHLYFYWYRQILGQKVEFLVSFYNNEISEKSEIFDDQFSVERPDGSNFTLKIRSTKLEDSAMYFCASSLNADYEQYFGPGTRLTVT.

This clonotype was seen a handful of times. This chain links TRBV28 with TRBJ1-6; 7 nucleotides agree with TRBD1. After removal of 6 bases from V and 10 bases from J, the junction contained 3 bases not matched to a gene. CDR1 and CDR2 (germline): MDHEN, SYDVKM. The CDR3 extends over 12 amino acids. CDR3 nucleotide sequence: TGTGCCAGCAGACAGGGGTCATCACCCCTCCACTTT. Translating gives CASRQGSSPLHF.

This clonotype was seen only a few times. V and J are TRBV3-1 and TRBJ2-5, with 9 nucleotides matching TRBD1. Losses at the gene ends were 3 bases for V and 6 bases for J; bases not matched to a gene: 8. The CDR3 sequence is 15 residues long. Germline V lookup: CDR1 LGHDT, CDR2 YNNKEL (reference sequence). In DNA, the CDR3 is TGTGCCAGCAGCCATGCCGGGACAGGGTGGAAGACCCAGTACTTC. Its protein is CASSHAGTGWKTQYF.

This clonotype was detected many times. The rearrangement joins TRBV6-1 to TRBJ2-5; TRBD2 is a possible D gene (5 bases). Germline CDR1 reads MNHNS; CDR2 reads SASEGT. The CDR3 runs 13 residues. V lost 1 base to trimming and J lost 5 bases, with 8 bases between them. The CDR3 coding sequence is TGTGCCAGCAGTGAAGTTTGGAGGGAGACCCAGTACTTC. This codes for CASSEVWRETQYF.

V gene TRBV19 combines with J gene TRBJ2-1; D might be TRBD2 (5 bases). With 3 bases removed from V and 2 bases from J, the gap between germline ends came to 17 bases. Germline V lookup: CDR1 LNHDA, CDR2 SQIVND (reference sequence). This CDR3 contains 17 residues. DNA for the CDR3: TGTGCCAGTAGTATTGATCAGAGAGGGCTAGCCTACAATGAGCAGTTCTTC. Its translation: CASSIDQRGLAYNEQFF.

The chain employs TRBV29-1 and TRBJ1-4; maybe TRBD1 (6 bases). The germline V and J ends were trimmed by 5 bases and 1 base, with 8 bases remaining between them. The CDR3 loop spans 13 amino acids. The germline V gene encodes CDR1 SQVTM and CDR2 ANQGSEA. The CDR3 DNA sequence: TGCAGCGTTAGGGGGGAAACTAATGAAAAACTGTTTTTT. It yields the protein CSVRGETNEKLFF.

Only a few counts were recorded for this clonotype. The chain has TRBV5-5 and TRBJ2-7; a weak D match, TRBD1 (6 bases). V was cut by 1 base and J by 3 bases, with 14 bases left in between. The germline CDR1 and CDR2 sequences are SGHKS and YYEKEE (reference sequence). This CDR3 region has 15 residues. The CDR3 region has the DNA TGTGCCAGCAGCTTGACAGGGTTAGACCTCTACGAGCAGTACTTC. This sequence encodes CASSLTGLDLYEQYF.

This clonotype was recorded many times. The chain carries TRBV30 and TRBJ1-1; 10 positions match TRBD1. From germline, CDR1 is GTSNPN and CDR2 SVGIG (reference sequence). The trim removed 0 bases at V and 11 bases at J, leaving 6 bases unmatched. The CDR3 is 13 amino acids. In nucleotides, the CDR3 is TGTGCCTGGAGTGTAAGACAGGGGGCTGGGGCTTTCTTT. Translated: CAWSVRQGAGAFF.

V usage is TRBV29-1 and J usage is TRBJ2-2; possible D gene TRBD1, 5 bases. The CDR3 covers 13 residues. Germline CDR1 SQVTM, CDR2 ANQGSEA. V gave up 3 bases and J gave up 6 bases, with 11 bases separating them. This chain's CDR3 is CSVEAGHAGELFF. The CDR3 DNA reads TGCAGCGTTGAGGCAGGGCACGCCGGGGAGCTGTTTTTT.

V and J are TRBV6-1 and TRBJ2-3; 12 bases line up with TRBD2. Germline-derived CDR1 and CDR2 are MNHNS and SASEGT. Trimming at V came to 6 bases and at J to 1 base, leaving 8 bases not matched to a gene. The CDR3 has 17 residues. The CDR3 bases are TGTGCCAGCAGGCAGGCGGGACTAGCGGGCGGCACAGATACGCAGTATTTT. The encoded protein is CASRQAGLAGGTDTQYF.

The table lists this clonotype with many counts. This chain connects TRBV29-1 to TRBJ2-7, with D possibly being TRBD2 (5 bases). The V end was cut by 6 bases, the J end by 3 bases, with 9 bases between. Germline V gene lookup returns CDR1 SQVTM and CDR2 ANQGSEA. The CDR3 is made up of 11 amino acids. This CDR3 reads CSVEVSYEQYF. The CDR3 region has the DNA TGCAGCGTGGAGGTCAGCTACGAGCAGTACTTC.

This clonotype was counted only a few times. The V call is TRBV5-1, the J call TRBJ2-5; 12 bases map to TRBD2. CDR1 is SGHRS and CDR2 is YFSETQ in the germline V gene. The CDR3 loop spans 15 amino acids. The V and J ends lost 2 bases and 4 bases, in that order; junction bases with no gene match: 3. The CDR3, as DNA: TGCGCCAGCAGCTTAGGACTAGCGGGACGAGAGACCCAGTACTTC. Its translation is CASSLGLAGRETQYF.

The rearrangement uses TRBV5-1 and TRBJ2-4; the match to TRBD2 covers 7 bases. Germline V gene sequence: CDR1 SGHRS, CDR2 YFSETQ. This CDR3 is 15 amino acids long. V lost 0 bases to trimming and J lost 7 bases; unmatched junction nucleotides: 7. Written as DNA, the CDR3 is TGCGCCAGCAGCTTGGATGGGGCCGGGGGGAACATTCAGTACTTC. Its protein is CASSLDGAGGNIQYF.